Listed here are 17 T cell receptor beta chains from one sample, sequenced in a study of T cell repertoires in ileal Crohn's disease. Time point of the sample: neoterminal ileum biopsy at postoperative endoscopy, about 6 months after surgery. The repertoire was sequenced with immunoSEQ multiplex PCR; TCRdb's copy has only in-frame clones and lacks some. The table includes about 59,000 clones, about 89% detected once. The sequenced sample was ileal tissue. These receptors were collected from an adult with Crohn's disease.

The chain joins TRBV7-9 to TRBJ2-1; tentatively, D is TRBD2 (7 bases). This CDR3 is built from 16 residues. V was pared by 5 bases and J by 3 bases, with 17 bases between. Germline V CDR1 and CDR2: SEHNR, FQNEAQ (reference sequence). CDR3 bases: TGTGCCAGCAGCCTCGATAGGGGGGGATACTACAATGAGCAGTTCTTC. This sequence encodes CASSLDRGGYYNEQFF.

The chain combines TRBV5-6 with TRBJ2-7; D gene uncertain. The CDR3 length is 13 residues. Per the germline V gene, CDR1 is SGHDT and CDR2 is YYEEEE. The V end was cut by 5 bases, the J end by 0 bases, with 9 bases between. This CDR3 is CASSSRVSYEQYF. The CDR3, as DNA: TGTGCCAGCAGTTCTCGGGTCTCCTACGAGCAGTACTTC.

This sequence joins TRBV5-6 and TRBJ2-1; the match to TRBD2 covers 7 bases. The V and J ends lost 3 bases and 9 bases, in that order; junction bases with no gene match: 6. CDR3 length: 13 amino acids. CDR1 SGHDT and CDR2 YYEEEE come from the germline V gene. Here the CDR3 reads CASSSDGLGEQFF. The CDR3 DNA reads TGTGCCAGCAGCTCGGACGGACTAGGTGAGCAGTTCTTC.

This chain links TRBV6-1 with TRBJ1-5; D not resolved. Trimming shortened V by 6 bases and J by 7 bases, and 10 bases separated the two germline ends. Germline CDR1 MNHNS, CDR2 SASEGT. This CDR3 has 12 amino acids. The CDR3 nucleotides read TGTGCCAGCAGGGCGGCCTCCCAGCCCCAGCATTTT. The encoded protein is CASRAASQPQHF.

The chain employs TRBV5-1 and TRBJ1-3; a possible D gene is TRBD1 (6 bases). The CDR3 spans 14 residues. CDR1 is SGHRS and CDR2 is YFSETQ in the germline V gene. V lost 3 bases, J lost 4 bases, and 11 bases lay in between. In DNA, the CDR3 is TGCGCCAGCAGCTCCGGACAGAGCGGAAACACCATATATTTT. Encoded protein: CASSSGQSGNTIYF.

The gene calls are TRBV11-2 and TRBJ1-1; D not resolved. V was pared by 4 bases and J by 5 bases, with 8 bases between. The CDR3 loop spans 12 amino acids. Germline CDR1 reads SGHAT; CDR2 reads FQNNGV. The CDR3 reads CASSSGWTEAFF. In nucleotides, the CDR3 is TGTGCCAGCAGCTCCGGTTGGACTGAAGCTTTCTTT.

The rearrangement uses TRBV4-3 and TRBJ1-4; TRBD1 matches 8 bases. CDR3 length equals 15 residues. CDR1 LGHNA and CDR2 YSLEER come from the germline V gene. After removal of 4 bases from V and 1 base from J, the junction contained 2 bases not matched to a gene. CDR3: CASSLTGGTNEKLFF. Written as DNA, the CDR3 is TGCGCCAGCAGCCTTACAGGGGGAACTAATGAAAAACTGTTTTTT.

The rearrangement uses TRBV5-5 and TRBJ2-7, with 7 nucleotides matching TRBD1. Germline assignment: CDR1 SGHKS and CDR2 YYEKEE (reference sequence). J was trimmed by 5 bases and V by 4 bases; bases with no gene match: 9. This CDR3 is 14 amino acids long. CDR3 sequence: CASSTMDRSHEQYV. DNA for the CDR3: TGTGCCAGCAGCACGATGGACAGGTCCCACGAGCAGTACGTC.

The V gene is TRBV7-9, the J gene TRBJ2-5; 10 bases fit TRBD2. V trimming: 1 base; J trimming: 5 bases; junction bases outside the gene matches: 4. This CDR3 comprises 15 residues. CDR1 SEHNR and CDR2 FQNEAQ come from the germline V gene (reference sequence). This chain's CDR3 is CASSLDLAGVETQYF. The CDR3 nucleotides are TGTGCCAGCAGCTTAGACCTAGCGGGGGTGGAGACCCAGTACTTC.

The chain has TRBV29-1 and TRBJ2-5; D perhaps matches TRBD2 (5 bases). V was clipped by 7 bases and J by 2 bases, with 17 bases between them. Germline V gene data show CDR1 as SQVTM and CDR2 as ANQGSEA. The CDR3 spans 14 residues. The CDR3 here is CSGGYGSSQETQYF. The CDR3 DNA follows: TGCAGCGGTGGTTATGGGAGCTCACAAGAGACCCAGTACTTC.

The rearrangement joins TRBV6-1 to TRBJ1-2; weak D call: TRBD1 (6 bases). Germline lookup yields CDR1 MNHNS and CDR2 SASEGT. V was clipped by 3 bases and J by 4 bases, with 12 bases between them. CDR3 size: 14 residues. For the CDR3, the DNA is TGTGCCAGCAGTGAGAGGCGGGGGGCCTATGGCTACACCTTC. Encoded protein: CASSERRGAYGYTF.

CDR3: CASSQPFPTTALDTQYF. As DNA, the CDR3 is TGTGCCAGCAGCCAGCCCTTCCCGACTACCGCTTTGGATACGCAGTATTTT. This chain uses TRBV16 with TRBJ2-3; possibly TRBD2 for D (5 bases). V was trimmed by 3 bases and J by 6 bases, leaving 22 bases between them. The germline gives CDR1 KGHSY, CDR2 FQNENV. The length of the CDR3 is 17 residues.

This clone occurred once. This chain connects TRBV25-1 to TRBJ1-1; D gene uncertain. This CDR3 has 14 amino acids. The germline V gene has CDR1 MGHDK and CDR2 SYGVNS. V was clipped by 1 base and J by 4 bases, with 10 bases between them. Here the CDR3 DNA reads TGTGCCAGCAGTGAATCCGGGTATGGCACTGAAGCTTTCTTT. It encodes CASSESGYGTEAFF.

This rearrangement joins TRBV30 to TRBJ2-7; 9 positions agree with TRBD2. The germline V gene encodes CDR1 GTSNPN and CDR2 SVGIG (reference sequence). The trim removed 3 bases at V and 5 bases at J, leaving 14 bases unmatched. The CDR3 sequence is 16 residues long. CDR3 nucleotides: TGTGCCTGGAGACCGGTGGGTGTAGCGGGAGTGAACGAGCAGTACTTC. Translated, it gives CAWRPVGVAGVNEQYF.

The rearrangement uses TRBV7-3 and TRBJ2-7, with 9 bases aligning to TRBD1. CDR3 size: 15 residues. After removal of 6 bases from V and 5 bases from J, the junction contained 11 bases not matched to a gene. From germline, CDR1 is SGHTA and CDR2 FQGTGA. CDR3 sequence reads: CASSLTWTGVDEQYF. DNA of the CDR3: TGTGCCAGCAGTCTAACGTGGACAGGGGTCGACGAGCAGTACTTC.

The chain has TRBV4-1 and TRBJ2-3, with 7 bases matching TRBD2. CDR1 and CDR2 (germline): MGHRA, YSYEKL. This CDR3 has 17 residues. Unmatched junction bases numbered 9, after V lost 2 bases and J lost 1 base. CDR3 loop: CASSQILNAGGTDTQYF. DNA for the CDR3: TGCGCCAGCAGCCAAATCTTGAACGCGGGAGGCACAGATACGCAGTATTTT.

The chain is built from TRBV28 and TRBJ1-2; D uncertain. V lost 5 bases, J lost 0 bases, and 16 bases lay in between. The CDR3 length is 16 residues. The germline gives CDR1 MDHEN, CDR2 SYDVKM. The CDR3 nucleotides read TGTGCCAGCAGTCCCACCTCCTTCCAGGCTAACTATGGCTACACCTTC. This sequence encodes CASSPTSFQANYGYTF.